This T cell receptor (beta chain) was sequenced in a study of OX40 agonist ivuxolimab in advanced cancers. Study-level background: Hepatocellular carcinoma, melanoma, renal cell or head and neck cancer was diagnosed in the dose-escalation patients.

The protocol was immunoSEQ multiplex PCR, while the TCRdb copy is restricted to in-frame clones and leaves out a portion. The table lists about 76,000 clones, approximately 83% of them singletons. Findings and limits, study-wide: At 0.1 to 3.0 mg/kg and by week 6, CD4+ and CD8+ T cells in the blood had expanded clonally. The authors did not determine the antigen specificity of the expanded peripheral T cells. On average, CD8+ T cells showed a greater number of expanded clones than CD4+.

As concerns this clone: Its antigen is unidentified.

V was trimmed by 6 bases and J by 3 bases, leaving 14 bases between them. CDR3 length: 14 amino acids. Germline CDR1 reads ENHRY; CDR2 reads SYGVKD. The receptor was isolated from an adult with an advanced solid tumor such as melanoma, head and neck, liver or kidney cancer. The J gene is TRBJ1-2, the V gene TRBV10-3; possible D gene TRBD1, 5 bases. This specimen was CD4+ or CD8+ T cells sorted from blood, taken in a trial of the OX40 agonist ivuxolimab. The CDR3, as DNA: TGTGCCATCAGCGTAGGAGGGGCCGACTATGGCTACACCTTC. This encodes CAISVGGADYGYTF.